This T cell receptor (beta chain) was identified in a study of T cells in Graves' hyperthyroidism and ophthalmopathy. Study-wide results and limits: Researchers report that a 13 V-J model separated ophthalmopathy from stable hyperthyroidism. Most clonotypes expanded in the thyroid (above 0.001) were also present in blood.

As for this clonotype: No antigen is known for it.

Patients were excluded because of uncontrolled infection, other autoimmune disease, pregnancy or lactation. RNA transcripts provided the source from which TCR beta CDR3 regions were amplified. HTBI primers drove first-round RT-PCR of the TCR CDR3. TCRdb processed the multiplex PCR reads anew with MiXCR; each CDR3 protein has one entry. The data hold hundreds of thousands of distinct CDR3 sequences, with approximately 42% observed a single time. The TCR comes from an adult man with Graves' disease, either hyperthyroidism or ophthalmopathy (not recorded which). Material for sequencing was peripheral blood or thyroid tissue (not recorded which).

The CDR3 reads CSARDHWTGGKDVYTF. As DNA, the CDR3 is TGCAGTGCTAGAGATCATTGGACAGGGGGCAAGGATGTCTACACCTTC. This chain links TRBV20-1 with TRBJ1-2; 11 bases match TRBD1. The V gene's germline CDR1 is DFQATT and CDR2 SNEGSKA (reference sequence). Trimming took 0 bases from V and 10 from J; bases not matched to a gene: 13. The CDR3 extends over 16 amino acids.